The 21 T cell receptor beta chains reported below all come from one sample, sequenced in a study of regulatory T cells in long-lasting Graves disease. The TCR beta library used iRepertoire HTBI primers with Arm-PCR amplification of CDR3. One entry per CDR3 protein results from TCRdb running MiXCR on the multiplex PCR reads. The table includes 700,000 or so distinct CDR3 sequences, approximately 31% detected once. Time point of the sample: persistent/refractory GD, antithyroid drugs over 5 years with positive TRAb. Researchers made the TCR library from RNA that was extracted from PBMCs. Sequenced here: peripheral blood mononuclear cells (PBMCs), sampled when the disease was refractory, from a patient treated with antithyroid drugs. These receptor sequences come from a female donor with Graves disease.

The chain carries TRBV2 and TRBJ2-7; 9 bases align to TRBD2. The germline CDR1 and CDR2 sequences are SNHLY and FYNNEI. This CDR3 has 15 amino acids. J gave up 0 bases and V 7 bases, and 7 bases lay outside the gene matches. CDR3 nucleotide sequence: TGTGCCAGCACCGTAGCGGGAGTGCCCTCCTACGAGCAGTACTTC. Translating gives CASTVAGVPSYEQYF. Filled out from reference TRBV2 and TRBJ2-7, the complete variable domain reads EPEVTQTPSHQVTQMGQEVILRCVPISNHLYFYWYRQILGQKVEFLVSFYNNEISEKSEIFDDQFSVERPDGSNFTLKIRSTKLEDSAMYFCASTVAGVPSYEQYFGPGTRLTVT.

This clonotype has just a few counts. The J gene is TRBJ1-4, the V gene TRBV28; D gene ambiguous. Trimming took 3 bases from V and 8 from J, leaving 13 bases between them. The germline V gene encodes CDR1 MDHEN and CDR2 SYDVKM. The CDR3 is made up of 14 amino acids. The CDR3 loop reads CASSFFKGMEKLFF. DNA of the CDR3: TGTGCCAGCAGTTTTTTCAAGGGAATGGAAAAACTGTTTTTT.

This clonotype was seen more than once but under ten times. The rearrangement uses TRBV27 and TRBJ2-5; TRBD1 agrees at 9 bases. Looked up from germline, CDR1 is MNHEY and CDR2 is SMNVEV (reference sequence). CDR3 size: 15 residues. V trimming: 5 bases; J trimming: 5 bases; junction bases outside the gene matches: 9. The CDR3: CASSKSRTGVETQYF. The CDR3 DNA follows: TGTGCCAGCAGTAAATCCCGGACAGGGGTCGAGACCCAGTACTTC.

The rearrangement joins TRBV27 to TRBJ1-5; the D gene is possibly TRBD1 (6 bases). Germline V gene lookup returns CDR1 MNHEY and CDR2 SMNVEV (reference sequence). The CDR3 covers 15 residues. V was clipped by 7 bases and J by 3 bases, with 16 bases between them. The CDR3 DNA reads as TGTGCCAGCAAACCGGCGGGGGGCTACAATCAGCCCCAGCATTTT. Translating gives CASKPAGGYNQPQHF.

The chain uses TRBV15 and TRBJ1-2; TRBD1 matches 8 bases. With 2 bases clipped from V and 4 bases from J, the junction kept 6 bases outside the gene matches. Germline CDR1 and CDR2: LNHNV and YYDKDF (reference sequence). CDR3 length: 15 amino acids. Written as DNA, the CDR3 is TGTGCCACCAGCAGAAAGCAGGGGGCCATCTATGGCTACACCTTC. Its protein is CATSRKQGAIYGYTF. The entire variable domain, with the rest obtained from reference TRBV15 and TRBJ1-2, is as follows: DAMVIQNPRYQVTQFGKPVTLSCSQTLNHNVMYWYQQKSSQAPKLLFHYYDKDFNNEADTPDNFQSRRPNTSFCFLDIRSPGLGDTAMYLCATSRKQGAIYGYTFGSGTRLTVV.

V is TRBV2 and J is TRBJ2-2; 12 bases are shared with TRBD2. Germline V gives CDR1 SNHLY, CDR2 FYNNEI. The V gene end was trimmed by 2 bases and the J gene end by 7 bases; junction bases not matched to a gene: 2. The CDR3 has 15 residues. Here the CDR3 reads CASSELAGGDGELFF. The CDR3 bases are TGTGCCAGCAGTGAACTAGCGGGAGGGGACGGGGAGCTGTTTTTT.

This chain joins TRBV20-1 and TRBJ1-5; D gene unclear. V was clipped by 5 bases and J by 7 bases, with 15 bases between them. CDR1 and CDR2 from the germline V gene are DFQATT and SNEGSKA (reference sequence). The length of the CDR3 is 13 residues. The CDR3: CSAGGGARQPQHF. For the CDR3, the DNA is TGCAGTGCTGGAGGAGGCGCCCGGCAGCCCCAGCATTTT.

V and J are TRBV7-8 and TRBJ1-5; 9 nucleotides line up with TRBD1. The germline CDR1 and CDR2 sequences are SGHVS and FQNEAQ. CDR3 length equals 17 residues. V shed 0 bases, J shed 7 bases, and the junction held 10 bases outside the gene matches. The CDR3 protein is CASSLARGTGLGQPQHF. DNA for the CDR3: TGTGCCAGCAGCTTAGCGAGGGGGACAGGGCTAGGCCAGCCCCAGCATTTT.

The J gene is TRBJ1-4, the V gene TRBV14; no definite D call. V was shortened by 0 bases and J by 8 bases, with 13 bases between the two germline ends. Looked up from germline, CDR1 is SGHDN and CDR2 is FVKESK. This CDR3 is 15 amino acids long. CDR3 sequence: CASSQELPGIEKLFF. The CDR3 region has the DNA TGTGCCAGCAGCCAAGAATTGCCGGGAATCGAAAAACTGTTTTTT.

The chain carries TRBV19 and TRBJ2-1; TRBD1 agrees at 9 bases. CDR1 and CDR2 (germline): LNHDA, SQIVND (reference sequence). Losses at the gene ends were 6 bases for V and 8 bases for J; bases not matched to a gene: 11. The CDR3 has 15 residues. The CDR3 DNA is TGTGCCAGTAGCCAACAGGGGGCCCCATCTCATGAGCAGTTCTTC. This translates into CASSQQGAPSHEQFF.

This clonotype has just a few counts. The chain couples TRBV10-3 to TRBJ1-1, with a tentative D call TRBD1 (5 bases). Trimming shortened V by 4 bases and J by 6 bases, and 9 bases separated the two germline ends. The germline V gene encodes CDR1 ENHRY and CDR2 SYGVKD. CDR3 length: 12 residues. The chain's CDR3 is CAISVRGAEAFF. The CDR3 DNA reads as TGTGCCATCAGTGTGAGAGGGGCTGAAGCTTTCTTT.

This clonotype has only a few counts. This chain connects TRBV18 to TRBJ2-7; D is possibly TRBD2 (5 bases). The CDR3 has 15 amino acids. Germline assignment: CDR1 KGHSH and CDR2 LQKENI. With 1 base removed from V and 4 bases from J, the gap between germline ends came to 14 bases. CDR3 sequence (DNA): TGTGCCAGCTCACCACTGGTGAGGGCCGAATACGAGCAGTACTTC. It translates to CASSPLVRAEYEQYF.

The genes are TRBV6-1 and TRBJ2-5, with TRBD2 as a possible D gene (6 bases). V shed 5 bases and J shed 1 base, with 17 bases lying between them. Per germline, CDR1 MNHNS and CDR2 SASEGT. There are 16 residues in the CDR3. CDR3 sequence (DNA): TGTGCCAGCAGTCTGATACCGGGAGTGGGCCAAGAGACCCAGTACTTC. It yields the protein CASSLIPGVGQETQYF.

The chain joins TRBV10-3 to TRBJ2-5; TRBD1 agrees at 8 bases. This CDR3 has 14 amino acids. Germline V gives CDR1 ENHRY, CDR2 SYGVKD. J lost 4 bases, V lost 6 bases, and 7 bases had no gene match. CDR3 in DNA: TGTGCCATCAGCTTGGGCGGACAGGGAGAGACCCAGTACTTC. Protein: CAISLGGQGETQYF.

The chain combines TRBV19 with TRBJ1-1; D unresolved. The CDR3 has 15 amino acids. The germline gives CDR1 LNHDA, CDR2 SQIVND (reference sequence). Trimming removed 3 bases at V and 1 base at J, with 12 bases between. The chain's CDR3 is CASSISAAGNTEAFF. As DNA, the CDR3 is TGTGCCAGTAGTATTTCGGCCGCAGGGAACACTGAAGCTTTCTTT.

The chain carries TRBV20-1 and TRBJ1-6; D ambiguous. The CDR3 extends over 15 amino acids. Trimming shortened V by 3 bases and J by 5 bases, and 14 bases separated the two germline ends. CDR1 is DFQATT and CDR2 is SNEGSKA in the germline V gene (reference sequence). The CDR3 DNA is TGCAGTGCTAGCGTCCGAAGGAAAGATAATTCACCCCTCCACTTT. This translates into CSASVRRKDNSPLHF.

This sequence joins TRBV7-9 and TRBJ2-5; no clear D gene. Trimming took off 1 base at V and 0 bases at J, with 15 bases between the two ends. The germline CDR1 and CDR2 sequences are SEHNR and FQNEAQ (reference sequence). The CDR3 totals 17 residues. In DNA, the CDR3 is TGTGCCAGCAGCTTAGATGATCGGCCTTCGTACCAAGAGACCCAGTACTTC. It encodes CASSLDDRPSYQETQYF.

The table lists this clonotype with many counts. The CDR3 here is CSASPGQGRETQYF. The CDR3 nucleotides read TGCAGCGCCTCACCGGGACAGGGGCGAGAGACCCAGTACTTC. The rearrangement uses TRBV29-1 and TRBJ2-5; 10 bases are shared with TRBD1. This CDR3 region has 14 residues. With 7 bases clipped from V and 4 bases from J, the junction kept 9 bases outside the gene matches. Germline V lookup: CDR1 SQVTM, CDR2 ANQGSEA.

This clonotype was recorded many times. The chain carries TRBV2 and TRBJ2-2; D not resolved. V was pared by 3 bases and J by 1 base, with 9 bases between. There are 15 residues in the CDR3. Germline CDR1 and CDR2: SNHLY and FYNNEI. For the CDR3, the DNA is TGTGCCAGCAGTGAGGCAAGAATGAACACCGGGGAGCTGTTTTTT. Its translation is CASSEARMNTGELFF.

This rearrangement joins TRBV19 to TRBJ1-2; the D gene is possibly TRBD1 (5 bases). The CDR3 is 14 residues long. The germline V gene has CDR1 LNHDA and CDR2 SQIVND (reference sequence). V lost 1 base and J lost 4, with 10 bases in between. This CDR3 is CASSIGQGIYGYTF. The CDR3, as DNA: TGTGCCAGTAGTATAGGGCAGGGAATCTATGGCTACACCTTC. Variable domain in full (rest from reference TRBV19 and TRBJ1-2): DGGITQSPKYLFRKEGQNVTLSCEQNLNHDAMYWYRQDPGQGLRLIYYSQIVNDFQKGDIAEGYSVSREKKESFPLTVTSAQKNPTAFYLCASSIGQGIYGYTFGSGTRLTVV.

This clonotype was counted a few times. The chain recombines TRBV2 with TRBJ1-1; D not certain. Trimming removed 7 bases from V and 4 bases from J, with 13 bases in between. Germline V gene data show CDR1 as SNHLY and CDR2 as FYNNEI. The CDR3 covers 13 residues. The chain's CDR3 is CASTSEMITEAFF. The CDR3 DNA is TGTGCCAGCACGTCTGAAATGATCACTGAAGCTTTCTTT.